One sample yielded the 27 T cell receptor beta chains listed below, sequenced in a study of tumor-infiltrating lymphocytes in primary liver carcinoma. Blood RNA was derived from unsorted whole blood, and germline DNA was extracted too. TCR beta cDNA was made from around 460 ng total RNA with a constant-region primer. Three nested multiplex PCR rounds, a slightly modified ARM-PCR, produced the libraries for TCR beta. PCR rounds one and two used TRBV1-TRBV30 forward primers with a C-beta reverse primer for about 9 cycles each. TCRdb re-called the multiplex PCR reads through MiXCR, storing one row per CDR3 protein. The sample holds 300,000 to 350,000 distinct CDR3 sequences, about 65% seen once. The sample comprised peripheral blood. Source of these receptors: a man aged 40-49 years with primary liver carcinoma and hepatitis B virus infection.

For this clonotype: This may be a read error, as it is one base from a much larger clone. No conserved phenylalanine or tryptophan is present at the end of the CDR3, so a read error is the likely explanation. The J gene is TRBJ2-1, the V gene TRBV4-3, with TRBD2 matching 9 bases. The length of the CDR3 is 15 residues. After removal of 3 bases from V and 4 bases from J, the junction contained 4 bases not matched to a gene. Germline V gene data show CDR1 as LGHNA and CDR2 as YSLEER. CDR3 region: CASSQDGLAYNEQFL. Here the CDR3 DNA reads TGCGCCAGCAGCCAGGATGGACTAGCGTACAATGAGCAGTTCTTA.

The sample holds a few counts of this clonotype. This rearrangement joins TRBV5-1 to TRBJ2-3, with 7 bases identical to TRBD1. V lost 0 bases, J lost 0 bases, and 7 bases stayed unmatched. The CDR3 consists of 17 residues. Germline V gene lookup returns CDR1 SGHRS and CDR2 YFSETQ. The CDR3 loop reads CASSLVGQASSTDTQYF. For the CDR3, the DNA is TGCGCCAGCAGCTTGGTAGGACAGGCTTCTAGCACAGATACGCAGTATTTT.

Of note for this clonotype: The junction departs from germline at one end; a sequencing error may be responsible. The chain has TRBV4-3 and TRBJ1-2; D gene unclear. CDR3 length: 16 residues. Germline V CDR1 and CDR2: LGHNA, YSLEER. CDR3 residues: CASSQDRTIENYGYTF. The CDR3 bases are TGTGCCAGCAGCCAAGATAGAACTATTGAGAACTATGGCTACACCTTC.

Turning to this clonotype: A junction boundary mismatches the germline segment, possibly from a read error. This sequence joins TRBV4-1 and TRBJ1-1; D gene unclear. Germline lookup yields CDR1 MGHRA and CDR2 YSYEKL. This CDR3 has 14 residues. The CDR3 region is CASSPRLRGIEALF. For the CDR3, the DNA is TGCGCCAGCAGCCCCCGACTGAGAGGCATTGAAGCTCTCTTT.

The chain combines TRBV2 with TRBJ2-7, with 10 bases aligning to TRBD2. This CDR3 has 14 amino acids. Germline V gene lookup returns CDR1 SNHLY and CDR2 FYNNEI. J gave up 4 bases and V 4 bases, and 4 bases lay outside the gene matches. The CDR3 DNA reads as TGTGCCAGCAGTGTGCCTAGCGGGAGTTACGAGCAGTACTTC. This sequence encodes CASSVPSGSYEQYF.

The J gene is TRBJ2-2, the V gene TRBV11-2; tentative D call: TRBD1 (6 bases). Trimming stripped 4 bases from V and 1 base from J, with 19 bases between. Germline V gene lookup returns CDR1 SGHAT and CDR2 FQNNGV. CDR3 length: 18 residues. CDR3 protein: CASSSGTRGVGNTGELFF. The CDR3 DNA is TGTGCCAGCAGCTCCGGGACAAGGGGCGTGGGGAACACCGGGGAGCTGTTTTTT.

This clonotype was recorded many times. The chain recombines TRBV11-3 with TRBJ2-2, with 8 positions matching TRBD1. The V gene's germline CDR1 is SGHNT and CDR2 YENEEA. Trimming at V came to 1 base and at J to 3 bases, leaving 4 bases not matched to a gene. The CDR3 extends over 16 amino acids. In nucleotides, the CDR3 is TGTGCCAGCAGCTTAGGCAGGGGGCTCGACACCGGGGAGCTGTTTTTT. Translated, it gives CASSLGRGLDTGELFF.

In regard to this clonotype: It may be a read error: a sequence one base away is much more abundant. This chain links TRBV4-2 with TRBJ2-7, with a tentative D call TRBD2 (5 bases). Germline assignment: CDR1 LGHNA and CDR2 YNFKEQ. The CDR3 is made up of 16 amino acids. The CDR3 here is CASNQDRSHGVNEQYF. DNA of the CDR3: TGTGCCAGCAACCAAGATAGGTCGCACGGGGTCAACGAGCAGTACTTC.

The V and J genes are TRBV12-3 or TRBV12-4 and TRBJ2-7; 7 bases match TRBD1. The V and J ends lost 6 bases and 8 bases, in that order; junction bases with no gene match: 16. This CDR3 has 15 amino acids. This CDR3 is CASSWDSPSLYKQYF. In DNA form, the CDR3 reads TGTGCCAGCAGCTGGGACAGCCCTAGCCTATACAAGCAGTACTTC.

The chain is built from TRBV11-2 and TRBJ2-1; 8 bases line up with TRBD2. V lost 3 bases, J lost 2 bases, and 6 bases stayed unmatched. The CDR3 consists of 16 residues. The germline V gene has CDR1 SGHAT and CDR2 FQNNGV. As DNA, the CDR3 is TGTGCCAGCAGCTTTATCGGGAGGGCCACCTACAATGAGCAGTTCTTC. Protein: CASSFIGRATYNEQFF.

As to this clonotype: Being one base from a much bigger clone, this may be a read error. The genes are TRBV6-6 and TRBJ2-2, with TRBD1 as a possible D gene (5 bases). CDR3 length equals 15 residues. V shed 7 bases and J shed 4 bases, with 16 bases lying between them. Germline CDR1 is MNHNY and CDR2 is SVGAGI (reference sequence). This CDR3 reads CASTEQQAVTGELFF. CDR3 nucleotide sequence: TGTGCCAGCACCGAACAACAGGCGGTCACCGGGGAGCTGTTTTTT.

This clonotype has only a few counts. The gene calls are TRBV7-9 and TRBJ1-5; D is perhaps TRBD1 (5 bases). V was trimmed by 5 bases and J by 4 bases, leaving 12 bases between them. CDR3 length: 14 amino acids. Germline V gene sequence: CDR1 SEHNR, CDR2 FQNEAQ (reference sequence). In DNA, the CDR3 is TGTGCCAGCAGCCCGGGACTAGGGAATCAGCCCCAGCATTTT. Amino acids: CASSPGLGNQPQHF.

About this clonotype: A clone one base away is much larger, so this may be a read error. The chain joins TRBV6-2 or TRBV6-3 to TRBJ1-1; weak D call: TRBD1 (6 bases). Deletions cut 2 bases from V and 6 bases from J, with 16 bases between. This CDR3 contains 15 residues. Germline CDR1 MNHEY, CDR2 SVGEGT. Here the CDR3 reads CASSYEGGVWSEAFF. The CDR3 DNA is TGTGCCAGCAGTTACGAGGGGGGGGTATGGTCTGAAGCTTTCTTT.

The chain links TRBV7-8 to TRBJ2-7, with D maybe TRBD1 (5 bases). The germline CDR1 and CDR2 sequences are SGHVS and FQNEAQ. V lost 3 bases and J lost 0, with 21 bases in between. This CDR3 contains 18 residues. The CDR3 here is CASSFAALPGILSYEQYF. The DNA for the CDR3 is TGTGCCAGCAGCTTCGCAGCTCTCCCAGGGATTCTCTCCTACGAGCAGTACTTC. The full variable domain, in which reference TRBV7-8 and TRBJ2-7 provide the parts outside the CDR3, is GAGVSQSPRYKVAKRGQDVALRCDPISGHVSLFWYQQALGQGPEFLTYFQNEAQLDKSGLPSDRFFAERPEGSVSTLKIQRTQQEDSAVYLCASSFAALPGILSYEQYFGPGTRLTVT.

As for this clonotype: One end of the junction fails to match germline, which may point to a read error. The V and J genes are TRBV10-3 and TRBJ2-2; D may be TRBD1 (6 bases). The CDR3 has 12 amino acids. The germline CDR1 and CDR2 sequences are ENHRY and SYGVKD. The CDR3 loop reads CAISGDTEELFF. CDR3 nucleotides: TGTGCCATCAGTGGGGACACCGAGGAGCTGTTTTTT.

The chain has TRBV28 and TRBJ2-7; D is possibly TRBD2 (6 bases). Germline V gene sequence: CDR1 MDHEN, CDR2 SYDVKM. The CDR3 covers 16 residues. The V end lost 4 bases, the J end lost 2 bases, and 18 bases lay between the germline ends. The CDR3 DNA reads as TGTGCCAGCAGTTCCACCGGGGGTGGGGCTACCTACGAGCAGTACTTC. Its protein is CASSSTGGGATYEQYF.

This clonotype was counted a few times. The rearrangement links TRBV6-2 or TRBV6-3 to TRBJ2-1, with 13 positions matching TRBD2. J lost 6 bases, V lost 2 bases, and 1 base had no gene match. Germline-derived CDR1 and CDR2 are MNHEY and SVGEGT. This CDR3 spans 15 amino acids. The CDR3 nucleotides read TGTGCCAGCAGTTACCGGACTAGCGGGGGCAATGAGCAGTTCTTC. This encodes CASSYRTSGGNEQFF.

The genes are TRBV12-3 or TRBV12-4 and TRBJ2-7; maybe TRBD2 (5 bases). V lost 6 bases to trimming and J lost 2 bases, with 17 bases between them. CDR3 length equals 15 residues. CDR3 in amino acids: CASSLLGVPAYEQYF. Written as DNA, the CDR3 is TGTGCCAGCAGCCTCCTCGGGGTCCCGGCCTACGAGCAGTACTTC.

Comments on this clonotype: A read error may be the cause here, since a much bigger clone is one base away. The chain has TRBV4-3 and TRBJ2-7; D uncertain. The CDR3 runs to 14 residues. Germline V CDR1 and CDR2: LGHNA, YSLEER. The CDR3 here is CASSQDHGSYKQYF. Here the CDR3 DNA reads TGCGCCAGCAGCCAAGACCACGGGTCCTACAAGCAGTACTTC.

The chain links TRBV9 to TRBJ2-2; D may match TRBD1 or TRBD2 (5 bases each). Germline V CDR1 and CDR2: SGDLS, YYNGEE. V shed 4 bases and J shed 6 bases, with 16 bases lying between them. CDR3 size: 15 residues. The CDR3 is CASSTGTDGAGELFF. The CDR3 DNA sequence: TGTGCCAGCAGCACCGGGACGGACGGCGCCGGGGAGCTGTTTTTT.

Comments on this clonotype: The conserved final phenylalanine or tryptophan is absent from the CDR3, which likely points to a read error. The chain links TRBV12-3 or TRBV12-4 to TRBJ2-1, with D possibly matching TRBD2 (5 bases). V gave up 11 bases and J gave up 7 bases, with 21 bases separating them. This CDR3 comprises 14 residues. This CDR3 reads CAGCERVELNEQFL. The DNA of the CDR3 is TGTGCCGGCTGCGAGAGGGTCGAATTGAATGAGCAGTTCCTC.

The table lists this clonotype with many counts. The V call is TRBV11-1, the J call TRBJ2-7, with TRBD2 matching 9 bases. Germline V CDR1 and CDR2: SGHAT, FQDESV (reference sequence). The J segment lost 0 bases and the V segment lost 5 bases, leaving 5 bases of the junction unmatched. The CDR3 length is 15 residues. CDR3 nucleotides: TGTGCCAGCAGCCGGACTAGCGCTAGCTCCTACGAGCAGTACTTC. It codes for CASSRTSASSYEQYF.

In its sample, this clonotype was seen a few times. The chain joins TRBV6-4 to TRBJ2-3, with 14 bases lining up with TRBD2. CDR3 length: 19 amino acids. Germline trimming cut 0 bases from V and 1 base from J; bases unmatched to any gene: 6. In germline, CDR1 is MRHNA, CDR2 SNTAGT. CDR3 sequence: CASSDSTSGRARGTDTQYF. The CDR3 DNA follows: TGTGCCAGCAGTGACTCGACTAGCGGGAGGGCCAGAGGCACAGATACGCAGTATTTT.

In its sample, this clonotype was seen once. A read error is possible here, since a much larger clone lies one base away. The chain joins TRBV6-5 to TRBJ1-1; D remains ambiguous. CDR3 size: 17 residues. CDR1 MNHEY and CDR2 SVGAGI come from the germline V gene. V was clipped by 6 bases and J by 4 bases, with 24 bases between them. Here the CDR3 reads CASRRPSVGEVGTEAFF. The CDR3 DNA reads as TGTGCCAGCAGGAGACCTTCCGTCGGGGAGGTTGGCACTGAAGCTTTCTTT.

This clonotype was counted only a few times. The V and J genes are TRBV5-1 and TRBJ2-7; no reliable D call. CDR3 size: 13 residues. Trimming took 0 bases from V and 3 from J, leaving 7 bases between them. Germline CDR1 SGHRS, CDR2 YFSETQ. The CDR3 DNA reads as TGCGCCAGCAGCTTGGACAGAAACTACGAGCAGTACTTC. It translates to CASSLDRNYEQYF.

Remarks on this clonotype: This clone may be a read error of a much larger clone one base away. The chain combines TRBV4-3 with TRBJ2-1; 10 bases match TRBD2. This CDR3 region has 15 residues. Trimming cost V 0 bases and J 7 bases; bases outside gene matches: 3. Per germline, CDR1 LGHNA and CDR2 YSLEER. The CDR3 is CASSQEGLAYNEQFF. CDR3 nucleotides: TGCGCCAGCAGCCAAGAGGGACTAGCGTATAATGAGCAGTTCTTC.

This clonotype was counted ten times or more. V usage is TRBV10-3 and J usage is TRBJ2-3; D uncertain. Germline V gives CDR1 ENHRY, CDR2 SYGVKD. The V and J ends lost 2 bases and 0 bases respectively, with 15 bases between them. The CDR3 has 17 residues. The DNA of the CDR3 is TGTGCCATCAGTGAGACCTACTCTGCCACTAGCACAGATACGCAGTATTTT. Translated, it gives CAISETYSATSTDTQYF.